This passage covers 12 T cell receptor beta chains from one sample sequenced in a study of blood T cell repertoires in COVID-19. TCRdb's table, derived via immunoSEQ multiplex PCR, lists solely in-frame clones and lacks some. The sample shows over 250,000 clones, more than 75% of them seen only once. Sequencing input: peripheral blood. The source of these receptors is a woman between 35 and 50 years old who had recovered from COVID-19.

This chain links TRBV24-1 with TRBJ1-5; 9 bases fit TRBD1. Germline CDR1 is KGHDR and CDR2 is SFDVKD. This CDR3 contains 15 residues. V gave up 1 base and J gave up 7 bases; unmatched junction bases: 4. The CDR3 protein is CATSDFGDRAQPQHF. The CDR3 DNA reads as TGTGCCACCAGTGATTTTGGGGACAGGGCACAGCCCCAGCATTTT.

This sequence joins TRBV6-5 and TRBJ2-1; TRBD2 agrees at 15 bases. This CDR3 contains 15 residues. The V gene's germline CDR1 is MNHEY and CDR2 SVGAGI. Losses at the gene ends were 2 bases for V and 9 bases for J; bases not matched to a gene: 2. The CDR3 bases are TGTGCCAGCAGTTACGGGACTAGCGGGAGGTCTGAGCAGTTCTTC. As protein: CASSYGTSGRSEQFF.

This sequence joins TRBV7-3 and TRBJ2-7; possibly TRBD1 for D (5 bases). In germline, CDR1 is SGHTA, CDR2 FQGTGA. The V gene lost 2 bases and the J gene lost 6 bases, with 14 bases spanning the gap. The CDR3 consists of 14 residues. The chain's CDR3 is CASSLQGGGGEQYF. In DNA, the CDR3 is TGTGCCAGCAGCTTACAGGGTGGCGGTGGCGAGCAGTACTTC.

The chain recombines TRBV6-4 with TRBJ2-6; no definite D call. Trimming cost V 0 bases and J 0 bases, with 6 bases left between them. The CDR3 sequence is 16 residues long. Germline V gene sequence: CDR1 MRHNA, CDR2 SNTAGT. The CDR3 sequence: CASSDSAVSGANVLTF. As DNA, the CDR3 is TGTGCCAGCAGTGACTCGGCCGTCTCTGGGGCCAACGTCCTGACTTTC.

The V call is TRBV7-9, the J call TRBJ1-4, with 10 positions matching TRBD1. Germline trimming cut 5 bases from V and 8 bases from J; bases unmatched to any gene: 8. CDR1 SEHNR and CDR2 FQNEAQ come from the germline V gene (reference sequence). This CDR3 region has 15 residues. The CDR3 region is CASSRGDRGREKLFF. The CDR3 DNA reads TGTGCCAGCAGCCGCGGAGACAGGGGGCGGGAAAAACTGTTTTTT.

The chain links TRBV6-6 to TRBJ1-4; a possible D gene is TRBD1 (5 bases). V dropped 2 bases and J dropped 5 bases, with 12 bases sitting between them. The germline CDR1 and CDR2 sequences are MNHNY and SVGAGI (reference sequence). The CDR3 extends over 15 amino acids. CDR3 sequence reads: CASSYGGTSNEKLFF. CDR3 nucleotide sequence: TGTGCCAGCAGTTACGGGGGGACCTCCAATGAAAAACTGTTTTTT.

The rearrangement joins TRBV18 to TRBJ1-2; TRBD1 is a possible D gene (5 bases). V was cut by 3 bases and J by 9 bases, with 11 bases left in between. This CDR3 comprises 12 residues. From germline, CDR1 is KGHSH and CDR2 LQKENI. The CDR3 protein is CASSPGRESYTF. Written as DNA, the CDR3 is TGTGCCAGCTCACCGGGCAGGGAAAGCTACACCTTC.

This clone was seen more than once but under ten times. CDR3 protein: CAWRWGDYNSPLHF. Written as DNA, the CDR3 is TGTGCCTGGAGGTGGGGGGACTATAATTCACCCCTCCACTTT. The chain combines TRBV30 with TRBJ1-6; D is possibly TRBD1 (5 bases). V gave up 3 bases and J gave up 3 bases, with 9 bases separating them. This CDR3 contains 14 residues. Germline-derived CDR1 and CDR2 are GTSNPN and SVGIG (reference sequence).

This clone occurred once. The chain employs TRBV9 and TRBJ2-5; the match to TRBD2 covers 12 bases. The germline V gene has CDR1 SGDLS and CDR2 YYNGEE. V gave up 6 bases and J gave up 1 base; unmatched junction bases: 4. This CDR3 contains 15 residues. The CDR3 sequence is CASKRTSGIQETQYF. CDR3 nucleotide sequence: TGTGCCAGCAAAAGGACTAGCGGGATCCAAGAGACCCAGTACTTC.

The chain recombines TRBV7-9 with TRBJ1-2; 8 bases fit TRBD1. V shed 5 bases, J shed 1 base, and the junction held 9 bases outside the gene matches. This CDR3 spans 16 amino acids. The germline V gene has CDR1 SEHNR and CDR2 FQNEAQ (reference sequence). The CDR3 loop is CASSHPGTGDNYGYTF. CDR3 DNA: TGTGCCAGCAGCCACCCCGGGACAGGAGATAACTATGGCTACACCTTC.

The J gene is TRBJ2-2, the V gene TRBV7-3, with 9 bases matching TRBD1. This CDR3 contains 15 residues. Trimming cost V 10 bases and J 6 bases; bases outside gene matches: 12. Germline values: CDR1 SGHTA, CDR2 FQGTGA. CDR3: CATTGGTGWSGELFF. The CDR3 region has the DNA TGTGCCACCACTGGCGGGACAGGGTGGTCCGGGGAGCTGTTTTTT. The full variable domain, completed using reference TRBV7-3 and TRBJ2-2, is GAGVSQTPSNKVTEKGKYVELRCDPISGHTALYWYRQSLGQGPEFLIYFQGTGAADDSGLPNDRFFAVRPEGSVSTLKIQRTERGDSAVYLCATTGGTGWSGELFFGEGSRLTVL.

This clone is a singleton in its sample. This chain uses TRBV7-9 with TRBJ1-1; maybe TRBD1 (5 bases). The CDR3 totals 15 residues. Germline V gene lookup returns CDR1 SEHNR and CDR2 FQNEAQ (reference sequence). V lost 1 base to trimming and J lost 0 bases, with 9 bases between them. The CDR3 DNA reads TGTGCCAGCAGCTTAGGGGGGGTGATGAACACTGAAGCTTTCTTT. Amino acids: CASSLGGVMNTEAFF.